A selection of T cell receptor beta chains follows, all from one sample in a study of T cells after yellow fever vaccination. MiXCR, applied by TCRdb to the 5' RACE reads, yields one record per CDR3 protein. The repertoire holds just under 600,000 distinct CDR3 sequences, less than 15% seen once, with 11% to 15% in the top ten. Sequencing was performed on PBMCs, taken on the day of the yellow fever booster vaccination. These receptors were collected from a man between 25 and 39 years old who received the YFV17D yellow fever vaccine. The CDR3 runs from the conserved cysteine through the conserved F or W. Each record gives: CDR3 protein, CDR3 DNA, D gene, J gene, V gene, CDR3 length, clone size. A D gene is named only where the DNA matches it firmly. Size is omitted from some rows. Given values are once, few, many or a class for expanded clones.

CDR3aa: CSVVTADTQYF; CDR3nt: TGCAGCGTTGTAACCGCAGATACGCAGTATTTT; d_gene: .; j_gene: TRBJ2-3; v_gene: TRBV29-1; len: 11; abundance: .
CDR3aa: CASSLGRTSGLNEQFF; CDR3nt: TGTGCCAGCAGCTTGGGAAGGACTAGCGGCCTCAATGAGCAGTTCTTC; d_gene: TRBD2; j_gene: TRBJ2-1; v_gene: TRBV5-4; len: 16; abundance: many
CDR3aa: CASSPSLGGRAYEQYF; CDR3nt: TGTGCCAGCTCACCGTCATTAGGCGGGAGAGCTTACGAGCAGTACTTC; d_gene: TRBD2; j_gene: TRBJ2-7; v_gene: TRBV18; len: 16; abundance: .
CDR3aa: CASRNTDSTAYEQYF; CDR3nt: TGTGCCAGCAGAAACACAGACAGTACCGCCTACGAGCAGTACTTC; d_gene: .; j_gene: TRBJ2-7; v_gene: TRBV12-3/TRBV12-4; len: 15; abundance: few
CDR3aa: CASSDRGWGGGRYNEQFF; CDR3nt: TGTGCCAGCAGTGATAGGGGTTGGGGGGGTGGCAGATACAATGAGCAGTTCTTC; d_gene: TRBD2; j_gene: TRBJ2-1; v_gene: TRBV6-1; len: 18; abundance: .
CDR3aa: CASSLISGFYEQYF; CDR3nt: TGTGCCAGCAGTCTAATATCTGGCTTCTACGAGCAGTACTTC; d_gene: .; j_gene: TRBJ2-7; v_gene: TRBV14; len: 14; abundance: .
CDR3aa: CASSGGDYSYNEQFF; CDR3nt: TGTGCCAGCAGTGGGGGCGACTACTCCTACAATGAGCAGTTCTTC; d_gene: .; j_gene: TRBJ2-1; v_gene: TRBV6-1; len: 15; abundance: few
CDR3aa: CASSSPPSGVPYNEQFF; CDR3nt: TGTGCCAGCAGTTCCCCGCCTAGCGGGGTCCCCTACAATGAGCAGTTCTTC; d_gene: TRBD2; j_gene: TRBJ2-1; v_gene: TRBV6-2/TRBV6-3; len: 17; abundance: few
CDR3aa: CASSADRGTSYF; CDR3nt: TGCGCCAGCAGCGCTGACAGGGGTACTTCCTACTTC; d_gene: TRBD1; j_gene: TRBJ2-1; v_gene: TRBV5-1; len: 12; abundance: many
CDR3aa: CASSPGKGEHEQYF; CDR3nt: TGTGCCAGCAGCCCCGGGAAGGGGGAACACGAGCAGTACTTC; d_gene: .; j_gene: TRBJ2-7; v_gene: TRBV7-2; len: 14; abundance: few
CDR3aa: CASSYSGTANTGELFF; CDR3nt: TGTGCCAGCAGTTACTCAGGGACAGCAAACACCGGGGAGCTGTTTTTT; d_gene: TRBD1; j_gene: TRBJ2-2; v_gene: TRBV6-5; len: 16; abundance: few
CDR3aa: CASSMDTNQGETQYF; CDR3nt: TGTGCCAGCAGTATGGACACAAACCAAGGAGAGACCCAGTACTTC; d_gene: .; j_gene: TRBJ2-5; v_gene: TRBV7-9; len: 15; abundance: few
CDR3aa: CASTAQGDEQFF; CDR3nt: TGTGCCAGCACGGCCCAGGGGGATGAGCAGTTCTTC; d_gene: TRBD1; j_gene: TRBJ2-1; v_gene: TRBV28; len: 12; abundance: many
CDR3aa: CASSRRAAHEQYF; CDR3nt: TGCGCCAGCAGCCGTCGGGCCGCTCACGAGCAGTACTTC; d_gene: .; j_gene: TRBJ2-7; v_gene: TRBV5-1; len: 13; abundance: few
CDR3aa: CASSLLWGYNTGELFF; CDR3nt: TGTGCCAGCAGTCTCCTCTGGGGCTACAACACCGGGGAGCTGTTTTTT; d_gene: .; j_gene: TRBJ2-2; v_gene: TRBV12-3/TRBV12-4; len: 16; abundance: .
CDR3aa: CATSREQVYSGVPNYEQYF; CDR3nt: TGTGCCACCAGCAGAGAACAAGTCTACTCGGGAGTCCCAAACTACGAGCAGTACTTC; d_gene: .; j_gene: TRBJ2-7; v_gene: TRBV15; len: 19; abundance: few
CDR3aa: CASSETSMENIQYF; CDR3nt: TGTGCCAGCAGTGAAACTAGTATGGAAAACATTCAGTACTTC; d_gene: .; j_gene: TRBJ2-4; v_gene: TRBV6-1; len: 14; abundance: few
CDR3aa: CASSPLPRERGNTGELFF; CDR3nt: TGCGCCAGCAGCCCTCTCCCCCGGGAGCGGGGTAACACCGGGGAGCTGTTTTTT; d_gene: TRBD2; j_gene: TRBJ2-2; v_gene: TRBV5-1; len: 18; abundance: many
CDR3aa: CASSLRTPGTQDNEQFF; CDR3nt: TGCGCCAGCAGCTTGAGAACTCCGGGAACGCAAGACAATGAGCAGTTCTTC; d_gene: .; j_gene: TRBJ2-1; v_gene: TRBV5-1; len: 17; abundance: few
CDR3aa: CASSPKSTSVYEQYF; CDR3nt: TGCGCCAGCAGCCCCAAATCGACTAGCGTCTACGAGCAGTACTTC; d_gene: TRBD2; j_gene: TRBJ2-7; v_gene: TRBV5-1; len: 15; abundance: many
CDR3aa: CASSFLGGRIADTQYF; CDR3nt: TGTGCCAGCAGCTTTTTAGGCGGGAGGATCGCAGATACGCAGTATTTT; d_gene: TRBD2; j_gene: TRBJ2-3; v_gene: TRBV3-1; len: 16; abundance: .
CDR3aa: CASTKTSGRNYEQFF; CDR3nt: TGTGCCAGCACCAAGACTAGCGGGAGGAACTATGAGCAGTTCTTC; d_gene: TRBD2; j_gene: TRBJ2-1; v_gene: TRBV12-3/TRBV12-4; len: 15; abundance: .
CDR3aa: CASSQDYSTDTQYF; CDR3nt: TGTGCCAGCAGCCAAGATTATAGCACAGATACGCAGTATTTT; d_gene: .; j_gene: TRBJ2-3; v_gene: TRBV14; len: 14; abundance: few
CDR3aa: CASSPLRGTEQETQYF; CDR3nt: TGTGCCAGCAGTCCTCTCCGAGGGACAGAACAAGAGACCCAGTACTTC; d_gene: TRBD1; j_gene: TRBJ2-5; v_gene: TRBV7-2; len: 16; abundance: .
CDR3aa: CASSLELGGTEAFF; CDR3nt: TGTGCCAGCAGCTTAGAATTGGGGGGGACTGAAGCTTTCTTT; d_gene: .; j_gene: TRBJ1-1; v_gene: TRBV7-9; len: 14; abundance: .
CDR3aa: CASSLSSRETQYF; CDR3nt: TGCGCCAGCAGCTTGTCTAGCAGGGAGACCCAGTACTTC; d_gene: .; j_gene: TRBJ2-5; v_gene: TRBV5-1; len: 13; abundance: many
CDR3aa: CASSSTSGFTGELFF; CDR3nt: TGCGCCAGCAGCTCAACTAGCGGATTCACCGGGGAGCTGTTTTTT; d_gene: TRBD2; j_gene: TRBJ2-2; v_gene: TRBV5-1; len: 15; abundance: few
CDR3aa: CASSLEGRRSGNTIYF; CDR3nt: TGTGCCAGCAGCTTAGAGGGACGGCGTTCTGGAAACACCATATATTTT; d_gene: .; j_gene: TRBJ1-3; v_gene: TRBV5-8; len: 16; abundance: .
CDR3aa: CASSPGGASTDTQYF; CDR3nt: TGCGCCAGCAGCCCGGGGGGAGCCAGCACAGATACGCAGTATTTT; d_gene: TRBD2; j_gene: TRBJ2-3; v_gene: TRBV5-1; len: 15; abundance: .
CDR3aa: CSASGRQSSTGELFF; CDR3nt: TGCAGTGCTAGCGGGCGACAGAGTAGCACCGGGGAGCTGTTTTTT; d_gene: .; j_gene: TRBJ2-2; v_gene: TRBV20-1; len: 15; abundance: few